This passage covers 7 T cell receptor beta chains from one sample sequenced in a study of response to subunit inactivated influenza vaccine. TCRdb re-analysed the RT-PCR reads in MiXCR, keeping a single row per CDR3 protein. The profile shows 400,000 to 550,000 distinct CDR3 sequences, 25% of them singletons. The source was CD4+ T cells sorted from PBMCs, collected less than 6 days after vaccination. Every receptor here comes from a man aged 45-65 years who received an inactivated influenza vaccine.

The gene calls are TRBV5-4 and TRBJ1-2; no reliable D call. Germline CDR1 is SGHNT and CDR2 is YYREEE (reference sequence). The V end lost 3 bases, the J end lost 0 bases, and 15 bases lay between the germline ends. The CDR3 spans 16 residues. In DNA, the CDR3 is TGTGCCAGCAGCTCCTCAGTGTTCTCAGCTAACTATGGCTACACCTTC. Translated, it gives CASSSSVFSANYGYTF.

This chain links TRBV10-3 with TRBJ2-1; D is possibly TRBD1 (6 bases). Germline lookup yields CDR1 ENHRY and CDR2 SYGVKD. This CDR3 contains 11 residues. Trimming took off 6 bases at V and 7 bases at J, with 7 bases between the two ends. This chain's CDR3 is CAISGQNEQFF. CDR3 in DNA: TGTGCCATCAGCGGACAGAATGAGCAGTTCTTC.

This chain links TRBV7-2 with TRBJ2-3; 7 bases are shared with TRBD1. The CDR3 extends over 15 amino acids. Germline V gives CDR1 SGHTA, CDR2 FQGNSA. V shed 3 bases and J 7 bases; nucleotides not matched to a gene: 10. The CDR3 region has the DNA TGTGCCAGCAGCTTCGGTTCGACAGGGTCAAATACGCAGTATTTT. Translation: CASSFGSTGSNTQYF.

The table lists this clonotype with a count of one. This rearrangement joins TRBV7-9 to TRBJ1-5, with 8 bases matching TRBD1. J lost 8 bases, V lost 4 bases, and 4 bases had no gene match. Germline CDR1 reads SEHNR; CDR2 reads FQNEAQ (reference sequence). CDR3 length: 13 amino acids. The CDR3 DNA reads as TGTGCCAGCAGCTCGGACAGGGTGGAGCCCCAGCATTTT. Protein sequence: CASSSDRVEPQHF.

This clonotype has only a few counts. The chain joins TRBV29-1 to TRBJ2-1, with D possibly TRBD1 on 6 matching bases. The CDR3 consists of 14 residues. The germline V gene has CDR1 SQVTM and CDR2 ANQGSEA. Trimming took off 5 bases at V and 0 bases at J, with 11 bases between the two ends. The CDR3 region has the DNA TGCAGCGTTCTACAGGGCACCTCCTACAATGAGCAGTTCTTC. Translating gives CSVLQGTSYNEQFF.

In this sample, this clonotype turned up a few times. The gene calls are TRBV7-6 and TRBJ2-2; D remains ambiguous. The V gene lost 3 bases and the J gene lost 6 bases, with 5 bases spanning the gap. The CDR3 runs to 12 residues. Germline values: CDR1 SGHVS, CDR2 FNYEAQ. The CDR3 coding sequence is TGTGCCAGCAGCTTTCCCCCCGGGGAGCTGTTTTTT. This sequence encodes CASSFPPGELFF.

This clonotype was observed a few times. The CDR3 DNA follows: TGCAGCGCCCGTATTGGGGGCTCCTACGAGCAGTACTTC. Translating gives CSARIGGSYEQYF. The chain couples TRBV29-1 to TRBJ2-7; D is perhaps TRBD1 or TRBD2 (5 bases each). The V and J ends lost 7 bases and 0 bases respectively, with 13 bases between them. This CDR3 is built from 13 residues. Germline values: CDR1 SQVTM, CDR2 ANQGSEA.